This T cell receptor (beta chain) was identified during a study of a mutant IDH1 vaccine in newly diagnosed glioma. This CDR3 spans 16 amino acids. Germline CDR1 SGHKS, CDR2 YYEKEE (reference sequence). V was shortened by 1 base and J by 8 bases, with 18 bases between the two germline ends. This clone has a single count. What it recognizes is unknown. Produced via immunoSEQ multiplex PCR; TCRdb's table is partial and in-frame only. The repertoire holds about 68,000 clones, with 80% to 85% as singletons. Time point in this sample: week 35, safety follow-up. Vaccinated patients received 300 ug of mutant IDH1 20-mer peptide per dose, with topical imiquimod. Astrocytomas found in donors were new, WHO grade 3 or 4, IDH1-mutant and ATRX-lost.

This receptor was obtained from a man in his late teens or twenties with glioma. The gene calls are TRBV5-5 and TRBJ1-4; tentatively, D is TRBD1 (6 bases). This sample comprised PBMCs, obtained from a glioma patient whose treatment included an IDH1 peptide vaccine. CDR3 sequence reads: CASSLSTGSGREKLFF. CDR3 DNA sequence: TGTGCCAGCAGCTTGTCTACAGGGTCGGGTAGGGAAAAACTGTTTTTT.